This is a list of T cell receptor beta chains from one sample in a study of control samples from healthy donors and cancer patients. Sequencing was performed with immunoSEQ multiplex PCR; in TCRdb, only in-frame clones are kept and a portion is missing. This table has about 100,000 clones, roughly 92% appearing once. Sequenced material: blood. Receptor source: a human donor in good health. The donor label of this sample is uncertain. CDR3s leave out the opening cysteine and the closing phenylalanine or tryptophan. Rows may omit the clone size; those that give it use once, few, many or a size class.

v_call: TRBV7-3; clone_size: few; cdr3_aa: ASSLTTGQGADTQY
v_call: TRBV5-4; clone_size: NA; cdr3_aa: ASSLARQGGLATDTQY
v_call: TRBV6-2/TRBV6-3; clone_size: NA; cdr3_aa: ASSYPGMGNQPQH
v_call: TRBV7-7; clone_size: NA; cdr3_aa: ASSLRQGHQETQY
v_call: TRBV5-1; clone_size: NA; cdr3_aa: ASSRRTASRDEQF
v_call: TRBV4-3; clone_size: NA; cdr3_aa: ASSQDSPGGVLNTEAF
v_call: TRBV6-1; clone_size: once; cdr3_aa: ASSETGAGNTIY
v_call: TRBV4-3; clone_size: NA; cdr3_aa: ASSPGTGYYGYT
v_call: TRBV19; clone_size: NA; cdr3_aa: ASSVRGGETEAF
v_call: TRBV2; clone_size: once; cdr3_aa: ASSDRHTDTQY